Listed below are T cell receptor beta chains from one sample, sequenced in a study of shared clonotypes between healthy human individuals. Sequencing used immunoSEQ multiplex PCR; TCRdb keeps in-frame clones, though not all of them. The data contain hundreds of thousands of clones, approximately 73% of them singletons. Sequencing was performed on memory CD4+ T cells sorted from blood. All receptors come from a woman between 25 and 40 years old in good health. Each CDR3 is given with its conserved first and last residue. A D gene is named only where the DNA matches it firmly. Clone size is not always given. Where it is, it says once, few, many or a class for expanded clones.

J gene,clone size,D gene,V gene,CDR3 protein,CDR3 DNA
TRBJ2-3,-,TRBD2,TRBV7-9,CASSDASLAGVIDTQYF,TGTGCCAGCAGCGACGCGAGTCTAGCGGGAGTGATAGATACGCAGTATTTT
TRBJ2-6,few,TRBD1,TRBV7-9,CASTRHRGPGANVLTF,TGTGCCAGCACCCGCCACAGGGGGCCCGGGGCCAACGTCCTGACTTTC
TRBJ2-5,-,-,TRBV5-4,CASSLWADQETQYF,TGTGCCAGCAGCTTGTGGGCGGATCAAGAGACCCAGTACTTC
TRBJ1-4,-,-,TRBV28,CASYGEEKLFF,TGTGCCAGCTACGGGGAGGAAAAACTGTTTTTT
TRBJ2-5,-,-,TRBV15,CATSRSPVRFTVQYF,TGTGCCACCAGCAGATCACCCGTTAGGTTCACAGTTCAGTACTTC
TRBJ1-4,-,TRBD1,TRBV5-1,CASSLVQGAFGEKLFF,TGCGCCAGCAGCTTGGTTCAGGGGGCGTTTGGTGAAAAACTGTTTTTT
TRBJ1-5,few,-,TRBV19,CASSIQTRGSNQPQHF,TGTGCCAGTAGTATCCAAACGCGCGGAAGCAATCAGCCCCAGCATTTT
TRBJ2-7,many,-,TRBV2,CATGAGTAPYEQYF,TGTGCGACTGGAGCGGGGACAGCCCCCTACGAGCAGTACTTC
TRBJ2-1,many,TRBD2,TRBV14,CASSRSKGLRNNEQFF,TGTGCCAGCAGCCGCTCTAAGGGACTACGAAACAATGAGCAGTTCTTC
TRBJ2-3,-,TRBD1,TRBV9,CASSLTPGQGTDTQYF,TGTGCCAGCAGCTTGACCCCGGGACAGGGCACAGATACGCAGTATTTT
TRBJ1-1,few,-,TRBV7-3,CASSPSVNTEAFF,TGTGCCAGCAGCCCCAGCGTGAACACTGAAGCTTTCTTT
TRBJ2-2,-,-,TRBV27,CASSPGPTWNTGELFF,TGTGCCAGCAGTCCAGGGCCAACTTGGAACACCGGGGAGCTGTTTTTT
TRBJ2-7,-,TRBD2,TRBV25-1,CASISGSSGYEQYF,TGTGCCAGCATTAGCGGGAGCTCAGGATACGAGCAGTACTTC
TRBJ1-2,many,TRBD1,TRBV28,CASSPTGGANYGYTF,TGTGCCAGCAGTCCGACAGGGGGAGCTAACTATGGCTACACCTTC
TRBJ1-1,-,-,TRBV28,CATYRALTEAFF,TGTGCCACATACAGGGCTTTGACTGAAGCTTTCTTT
TRBJ2-3,-,TRBD2,TRBV7-8,CASSFLASSGHSTDTQYF,TGTGCCAGCAGCTTTTTAGCGTCTAGCGGGCATAGCACAGATACGCAGTATTTT
TRBJ2-1,-,TRBD1,TRBV6-6,CASTSGGVPYNEQFF,TGTGCCAGCACCTCAGGGGGAGTGCCCTACAATGAGCAGTTCTTC
TRBJ2-7,-,-,TRBV7-2,CASSLERRVDYEQYF,TGTGCCAGCAGCCTTGAACGGCGGGTTGACTACGAGCAGTACTTC
TRBJ1-5,-,-,TRBV6-6,CASKETGKGVQPQHF,TGTGCCAGCAAAGAGACAGGAAAGGGAGTGCAGCCCCAGCATTTT
TRBJ1-3,-,-,TRBV6-6,CASSYGGAGNTIYF,TGTGCCAGCAGTTACGGTGGAGCTGGAAACACCATATATTTT
TRBJ1-5,-,-,TRBV6-6,CASSYSTLSQPQHF,TGTGCCAGCAGTTACTCGACACTTTCCCAGCCCCAGCATTTT
TRBJ1-3,-,-,TRBV4-1,CASSQTGASSGNTIYF,TGCGCCAGCAGCCAAACAGGTGCGAGCTCTGGAAACACCATATATTTT
TRBJ2-5,-,-,TRBV7-9,CASSPGRETQYF,TGTGCCAGCAGCCCCGGACGGGAGACCCAGTACTTC
TRBJ2-3,-,TRBD2,TRBV7-2,CASSLSSGGLADTQYF,TGTGCCAGCAGCTTGAGTTCGGGGGGGCTGGCAGATACGCAGTATTTT
TRBJ2-1,-,TRBD1,TRBV5-4,CASSDRVVQFF,TGTGCCAGCAGCGACAGGGTAGTTCAGTTCTTC
TRBJ1-5,once,-,TRBV30,CAWSVQGNQPQHF,TGTGCCTGGAGTGTACAGGGAAACCAGCCCCAGCATTTT
TRBJ2-3,-,TRBD1,TRBV7-8,CASNRDRGTDTQYF,TGTGCCAGCAACCGGGACAGAGGCACAGATACGCAGTATTTT
TRBJ2-7,-,TRBD2,TRBV27,CASSPTGTSGNYEQYF,TGTGCCAGCAGTCCTACAGGGACTAGCGGGAACTACGAGCAGTACTTC
TRBJ2-7,-,-,TRBV6-6,CASSYSGSYEQYF,TGTGCCAGCAGTTACTCGGGATCCTACGAGCAGTACTTC
TRBJ1-3,-,-,TRBV25-1,CAPSPIEGGNTIYF,TGTGCCCCGTCCCCGATCGAAGGCGGAAACACCATATATTTT
TRBJ1-2,few,-,TRBV21-1,CATWTGADYGYTF,TGTGCCACCTGGACAGGGGCGGACTATGGCTACACCTTC
TRBJ1-2,-,-,TRBV6-1,CASSVEDSGYYGYTF,TGTGCCAGCAGTGTTGAGGACAGCGGATACTATGGCTACACCTTC
TRBJ2-5,-,TRBD2,TRBV6-6,CASSYGGSGQETQYF,TGTGCCAGCAGTTACGGCGGGAGTGGGCAAGAGACCCAGTACTTC
TRBJ2-7,-,-,TRBV28,CASKRGGSYEQYF,TGTGCCAGCAAAAGGGGAGGCTCCTACGAGCAGTACTTC
TRBJ2-7,-,-,TRBV19,CASSIGPPGEQYF,TGTGCCAGTAGTATAGGACCGCCTGGCGAGCAGTACTTC
TRBJ2-1,few,-,TRBV20-1,CSASGNNEQFF,TGCAGTGCTAGCGGGAACAATGAGCAGTTCTTC
TRBJ2-1,-,-,TRBV10-3,CAIGEGQVYNEQFF,TGTGCCATCGGGGAGGGACAGGTTTACAATGAGCAGTTCTTC
TRBJ1-2,-,TRBD1,TRBV27,CASSRDRAFYGYTF,TGTGCCAGCAGTCGAGACAGGGCCTTCTATGGCTACACCTTC
TRBJ1-4,-,TRBD1,TRBV5-4,CASSSATGGHEKLFF,TGTGCCAGCAGTTCGGCGACAGGGGGCCATGAAAAACTGTTTTTT
TRBJ2-3,few,TRBD2,TRBV6-1,CASSTGASGRDTQYF,TGTGCCAGCAGTACCGGGGCTAGCGGACGAGATACGCAGTATTTT
TRBJ2-1,-,-,TRBV5-1,CASSPLQSGNEQFF,TGCGCCAGCAGCCCCCTACAGTCGGGTAATGAGCAGTTCTTC
TRBJ2-7,-,TRBD1,TRBV7-3,CASSPSAGQEYEQYF,TGTGCCAGCAGCCCAAGCGCGGGACAGGAATACGAGCAGTACTTC
TRBJ2-7,-,TRBD2,TRBV4-1,CASSGRGSGSSYEQYF,TGCGCCAGCAGCGGAAGGGGCAGCGGGAGCTCCTACGAGCAGTACTTC
TRBJ2-3,-,TRBD2,TRBV5-1,CASSLVGTRSTDTQYF,TGCGCCAGCAGCTTGGTGGGGACTAGAAGCACAGATACGCAGTATTTT
TRBJ1-4,many,-,TRBV6-7,CASSYPTRVSEKLFF,TGTGCCAGCAGTTACCCCACCAGGGTGAGTGAAAAACTGTTTTTT
TRBJ2-1,-,-,TRBV19,CASSISTTKGQFF,TGTGCCAGTAGTATTTCAACAACTAAGGGGCAGTTCTTC
TRBJ2-1,-,-,TRBV11-3,CASSLAGVSDNEQFF,TGTGCCAGCAGCTTAGCGGGAGTCAGTGACAATGAGCAGTTCTTC
TRBJ1-1,many,TRBD1,TRBV5-1,CASSPGTGGTEAFF,TGCGCCAGCAGCCCAGGGACAGGGGGTACTGAAGCTTTCTTT
TRBJ1-1,-,TRBD1,TRBV27,CASSVQGRTEAFF,TGTGCCAGCAGCGTACAGGGGCGGACTGAAGCTTTCTTT
TRBJ2-3,-,TRBD2,TRBV19,CASKTSGISSTDTQYF,TGTGCCAGTAAGACTAGCGGGATCTCTAGCACAGATACGCAGTATTTT
TRBJ1-1,few,-,TRBV28,CASSGEGRTEAFF,TGTGCCAGCAGTGGCGAGGGGAGGACTGAAGCTTTCTTT
TRBJ1-1,-,-,TRBV19,CASGKGIGSNAEAFF,TGTGCCAGCGGTAAGGGTATCGGGTCAAATGCTGAAGCTTTCTTT
TRBJ1-5,-,-,TRBV28,CASSFLFTDNQPQHF,TGTGCCAGCAGTTTTCTCTTCACCGACAATCAGCCCCAGCATTTT
TRBJ2-1,-,-,TRBV7-8,CASSFQTGYNEQFF,TGTGCCAGCAGCTTCCAGACAGGCTACAATGAGCAGTTCTTC
TRBJ1-3,-,-,TRBV28,CASSRRPGNTIYF,TGTGCCAGCAGTCGACGGCCTGGAAACACCATATATTTT
TRBJ2-7,-,TRBD1,TRBV6-5,CASSYSGQGNEQYF,TGTGCCAGCAGTTACTCCGGACAGGGCAACGAGCAGTACTTC